These 8 T cell receptor beta chains came from one sample sequenced in a study of T cells in Graves' hyperthyroidism and ophthalmopathy. Regions amplified from RNA transcripts were the TCR beta CDR3 regions. First-round RT-PCR with HTBI primers amplified the TCR CDR3 region. Using its own MiXCR run on the multiplex PCR reads, TCRdb lists one record per CDR3 protein. The table includes about 270,000 distinct CDR3 sequences, 22% detected once. Specimen: blood. The receptor source for this set is a man younger than 45 with Graves' ophthalmopathy.

The rearrangement uses TRBV11-2 and TRBJ1-2; TRBD1 agrees at 11 bases. CDR3 length: 15 residues. J gave up 8 bases and V 0 bases, and 5 bases lay outside the gene matches. CDR1 is SGHAT, CDR2 FQNNGV, per germline. DNA of the CDR3: TGTGCCAGCAGCTTAGATCTGGGACAGGGGGGCGGCTACACCTTC. It encodes CASSLDLGQGGGYTF.

This clonotype was counted a few times. V and J are TRBV19 and TRBJ1-1, with 9 nucleotides matching TRBD1. Losses at the gene ends were 3 bases for V and 2 bases for J; bases not matched to a gene: 7. There are 16 residues in the CDR3. Germline values: CDR1 LNHDA, CDR2 SQIVND (reference sequence). The CDR3 nucleotides are TGTGCCAGTAGTATGTCGGACAGGGGCCCTAACACTGAAGCTTTCTTT. Encoded protein: CASSMSDRGPNTEAFF. The whole variable domain, remainder taken from reference TRBV19 and TRBJ1-1, is DGGITQSPKYLFRKEGQNVTLSCEQNLNHDAMYWYRQDPGQGLRLIYYSQIVNDFQKGDIAEGYSVSREKKESFPLTVTSAQKNPTAFYLCASSMSDRGPNTEAFFGQGTRLTVV.

This clonotype has a handful of counts. The chain joins TRBV7-9 to TRBJ1-2; 8 nucleotides agree with TRBD1. Germline values: CDR1 SEHNR, CDR2 FQNEAQ (reference sequence). The CDR3 runs to 14 residues. V lost 5 bases to trimming and J lost 7 bases; unmatched junction nucleotides: 9. The DNA for the CDR3 is TGTGCCAGCAGCCTTACGGGACAGGTCGGTGGCTACACCTTC. Encoded protein: CASSLTGQVGGYTF. The full variable domain, in which reference TRBV7-9 and TRBJ1-2 provide the parts outside the CDR3, is DTGVSQNPRHKITKRGQNVTFRCDPISEHNRLYWYRQTLGQGPEFLTYFQNEAQLEKSRLLSDRFSAERPKGSFSTLEIQRTEQGDSAMYLCASSLTGQVGGYTFGSGTRLTVV.

In this sample, this clonotype turned up a few times. The chain couples TRBV28 to TRBJ2-3; perhaps TRBD2 as D (5 bases). CDR3 length: 13 residues. V lost 5 bases, J lost 5 bases, and 11 bases lay in between. From germline, CDR1 is MDHEN and CDR2 SYDVKM. In DNA, the CDR3 is TGTGCCAGCAGTCCCGGGGAAGTAGATACGCAGTATTTT. Its protein product is CASSPGEVDTQYF.

This clonotype occurred a few times. The chain joins TRBV28 to TRBJ2-5; D is undetermined. Per the germline V gene, CDR1 is MDHEN and CDR2 is SYDVKM. Trimming stripped 5 bases from V and 1 base from J, with 14 bases between. The CDR3 totals 15 residues. For the CDR3, the DNA is TGTGCCAGCAGTGAACCATACCCTAGCCAAGAGACCCAGTACTTC. Translating it yields CASSEPYPSQETQYF. The full variable domain, completed using reference TRBV28 and TRBJ2-5, is DVKVTQSSRYLVKRTGEKVFLECVQDMDHENMFWYRQDPGLGLRLIYFSYDVKMKEKGDIPEGYSVSREKKERFSLILESASTNQTSMYLCASSEPYPSQETQYFGPGTRLLVL.

The chain carries TRBV11-2 and TRBJ1-5; D is ambiguous. Germline V gene lookup returns CDR1 SGHAT and CDR2 FQNNGV. There are 14 residues in the CDR3. Trimming stripped 4 bases from V and 7 bases from J, with 14 bases between. CDR3 in DNA: TGTGCCAGCAGCTCCCGGCAGACTCAACAGCCCCAGCATTTT. Its translation is CASSSRQTQQPQHF. Together with reference TRBV11-2 and TRBJ1-5, the CDR3 gives the full variable domain: EAGVAQSPRYKIIEKRQSVAFWCNPISGHATLYWYQQILGQGPKLLIQFQNNGVVDDSQLPKDRFSAERLKGVDSTLKIQPAKLEDSAVYLCASSSRQTQQPQHFGDGTRLSIL.

J is TRBJ2-7 and V is TRBV3-1; 7 bases fit TRBD2. The V and J ends lost 4 bases and 4 bases, in that order; junction bases with no gene match: 19. CDR3 length: 18 residues. CDR1 and CDR2 (germline): LGHDT, YNNKEL (reference sequence). The CDR3 reads CASSPTRAGPFDLYEQYF. The CDR3 DNA follows: TGTGCCAGCAGCCCGACCCGAGCGGGACCCTTTGATTTATACGAGCAGTACTTC.

In this sample, this clonotype turned up once. The CDR3 sequence is CAISVRDNEQFF. In nucleotides, the CDR3 is TGTGCCATCAGTGTTCGGGACAATGAGCAGTTCTTC. The chain joins TRBV10-3 to TRBJ2-1, with D uncertain. Deletions cut 4 bases from V and 5 bases from J, with 6 bases between. The CDR3 is 12 amino acids. The germline CDR1 and CDR2 sequences are ENHRY and SYGVKD.